The 32 T cell receptor beta chains below all came from one sample that was sequenced in a study of blood T cell repertoires in COVID-19. The table came from immunoSEQ multiplex PCR; TCRdb's copy has only in-frame clones and leaves some out. The profile covers some 120,000 clones, with around 76% appearing a single time and over 5.5% taken by the ten largest. Sequencing was performed on peripheral blood. Source of these receptors: a man at least 80 years old with COVID-19, enrolled during active disease.

The rearrangement links TRBV4-1 to TRBJ2-3, with 11 bases matching TRBD1. Germline V lookup: CDR1 MGHRA, CDR2 YSYEKL. The CDR3 runs 16 residues. Trimming cost V 1 base and J 4 bases; bases outside gene matches: 4. The CDR3 bases are TGCGCCAGCAGCCAAGCGGACAGGGGGCAGGCAGATACGCAGTATTTT. Translating gives CASSQADRGQADTQYF.

This rearrangement joins TRBV27 to TRBJ2-5, with D unresolved. This CDR3 has 12 residues. V gave up 4 bases and J gave up 5 bases, with 8 bases separating them. Germline CDR1 and CDR2: MNHEY and SMNVEV (reference sequence). This CDR3 is CASSSSRETQYF. The DNA for the CDR3 is TGTGCCAGCAGTTCTAGTCGGGAGACCCAGTACTTC.

V and J are TRBV2 and TRBJ1-5; the D gene is possibly TRBD1 (5 bases). This CDR3 has 15 residues. V was trimmed by 3 bases and J by 2 bases, leaving 11 bases between them. Germline assignment: CDR1 SNHLY and CDR2 FYNNEI. This chain's CDR3 is CASSEEGYGNQPQHF. CDR3 nucleotides: TGTGCCAGCAGTGAGGAGGGGTATGGCAATCAGCCCCAGCATTTT. The variable domain in full, with the rest retrieved from reference TRBV2 and TRBJ1-5, is EPEVTQTPSHQVTQMGQEVILRCVPISNHLYFYWYRQILGQKVEFLVSFYNNEISEKSEIFDDQFSVERPDGSNFTLKIRSTKLEDSAMYFCASSEEGYGNQPQHFGDGTRLSIL.

The chain joins TRBV15 to TRBJ2-2, with 11 bases identical to TRBD2. Germline CDR1 LNHNV, CDR2 YYDKDF (reference sequence). CDR3 length: 17 residues. V lost 0 bases to trimming and J lost 5 bases; unmatched junction nucleotides: 5. The CDR3 reads CATSRDLGLAGTGELFF. The CDR3 region has the DNA TGTGCCACCAGCAGAGATCTTGGACTAGCGGGTACCGGGGAGCTGTTTTTT.

This chain links TRBV10-3 with TRBJ2-7, with 13 bases aligning to TRBD2. The CDR3 has 14 amino acids. Germline-derived CDR1 and CDR2 are ENHRY and SYGVKD. The ends lost 5 bases at V and 7 bases at J; junction bases unmatched: 5. The CDR3 region is CAISQGGLAGEQYF. CDR3 bases: TGTGCCATCAGTCAAGGGGGACTAGCGGGGGAGCAGTACTTC.

The rearrangement joins TRBV9 to TRBJ2-7, with TRBD2 matching over 9 bases. Germline V CDR1 and CDR2: SGDLS, YYNGEE. CDR3 length: 16 amino acids. V shed 4 bases, J shed 6 bases, and the junction held 14 bases outside the gene matches. The CDR3 loop reads CASSPRWVSGRLEQYF. Written as DNA, the CDR3 is TGTGCCAGCAGCCCGAGATGGGTTAGCGGGAGACTCGAGCAGTACTTC.

This chain links TRBV7-2 with TRBJ2-5; D gene ambiguous. V shed 1 base and J shed 6 bases, with 12 bases lying between them. The CDR3 sequence is 14 residues long. Germline V gene sequence: CDR1 SGHTA, CDR2 FQGNSA. CDR3 sequence: CASSLVPGSQTQYF. CDR3 bases: TGTGCCAGCAGCTTAGTTCCCGGGTCGCAGACCCAGTACTTC.

This chain uses TRBV5-4 with TRBJ2-7; 12 nucleotides match TRBD2. With V trimmed by 3 bases and J by 1 base, 5 bases remained unmatched. The CDR3 contains 16 residues. In germline, CDR1 is SGHNT, CDR2 YYREEE (reference sequence). The CDR3 here is CASSSGGTSGSYEQYF. The CDR3 DNA sequence: TGTGCCAGCAGCTCGGGTGGGACTAGCGGGTCCTACGAGCAGTACTTC.

This sequence joins TRBV7-8 and TRBJ1-5; D uncertain. This CDR3 has 13 residues. Germline V gene data show CDR1 as SGHVS and CDR2 as FQNEAQ. Trimming shortened V by 3 bases and J by 2 bases, and 5 bases separated the two germline ends. CDR3: CASSFEGNQPQHF. The CDR3 DNA is TGTGCCAGCAGCTTTGAGGGCAATCAGCCCCAGCATTTT.

The V gene is TRBV6-5, the J gene TRBJ1-6, with D perhaps matching TRBD1 (5 bases). Per germline, CDR1 MNHEY and CDR2 SVGAGI. Trimming pared 7 bases from V and 7 bases from J, leaving 11 bases between. The CDR3 is made up of 13 amino acids. CDR3 DNA: TGTGCCAGCAATACACGGGGGAATTCACCCCTCCACTTT. This translates into CASNTRGNSPLHF.

The table lists this clone with a few counts. The genes are TRBV28 and TRBJ2-1, with 7 bases matching TRBD2. The V and J ends lost 2 bases and 0 bases, in that order; junction bases with no gene match: 4. The CDR3 runs 16 residues. Germline CDR1 reads MDHEN; CDR2 reads SYDVKM. The CDR3, as DNA: TGTGCCAGCAGTTTAGCGGGAGCTGGCTCCTACAATGAGCAGTTCTTC. It translates to CASSLAGAGSYNEQFF.

The sample holds a few counts of this clone. V usage is TRBV27 and J usage is TRBJ2-1, with TRBD1 as a possible D gene (6 bases). The V end was cut by 5 bases, the J end by 0 bases, with 17 bases between. Per germline, CDR1 MNHEY and CDR2 SMNVEV (reference sequence). The CDR3 has 17 amino acids. CDR3 coding DNA: TGTGCCAGCAGTCTACGATCAGGGGCCAGCTCCTACAATGAGCAGTTCTTC. Translated: CASSLRSGASSYNEQFF.

This clone was picked up one time. This rearrangement joins TRBV18 to TRBJ2-5, with unresolved D. The V gene's germline CDR1 is KGHSH and CDR2 LQKENI. Trimming pared 3 bases from V and 2 bases from J, leaving 7 bases between. This CDR3 comprises 13 residues. Written as DNA, the CDR3 is TGTGCCAGCTCACCTGACATTCAAGAGACCCAGTACTTC. Protein product: CASSPDIQETQYF.

The V call is TRBV7-6, the J call TRBJ2-2, with 10 bases matching TRBD1. CDR1 and CDR2 from the germline V gene are SGHVS and FNYEAQ. This CDR3 has 15 amino acids. Germline trimming cut 3 bases from V and 8 bases from J; bases unmatched to any gene: 6. DNA for the CDR3: TGTGCCAGCAGCTTTGGACAGGGGGATGTGGGGGAGCTGTTTTTT. It yields the protein CASSFGQGDVGELFF.

The V and J genes are TRBV7-9 and TRBJ1-4; TRBD1 might be the D (6 bases). Germline CDR1 is SEHNR and CDR2 is FQNEAQ (reference sequence). V dropped 5 bases and J dropped 8 bases, with 12 bases sitting between them. This CDR3 contains 13 residues. CDR3 loop: CASSLDRNEKLFF. The CDR3 DNA follows: TGTGCCAGCAGCCTCGACAGGAACGAAAAACTGTTTTTT.

Only a few counts were recorded for this clone. V gene TRBV6-5 combines with J gene TRBJ2-2; 8 positions agree with TRBD2. Trimming removed 0 bases from V and 6 bases from J; junction bases left unmatched: 0. Per the germline V gene, CDR1 is MNHEY and CDR2 is SVGAGI. This CDR3 has 14 residues. This CDR3 is CASSYSGGAGELFF. CDR3 DNA: TGTGCCAGCAGTTACTCCGGGGGGGCCGGGGAGCTGTTTTTT.

The rearrangement links TRBV18 to TRBJ2-3; 9 nucleotides match TRBD2. The J segment lost 1 base and the V segment lost 8 bases, leaving 7 bases of the junction unmatched. Germline loops: CDR1 KGHSH, CDR2 LQKENI. The CDR3 is 15 amino acids. This CDR3 reads CASATSGAGTDTQYF. The CDR3 DNA reads as TGTGCCAGCGCGACTAGCGGAGCGGGCACAGATACGCAGTATTTT.

The chain carries TRBV4-1 and TRBJ2-7; TRBD1 agrees at 9 bases. The CDR3 length is 14 residues. Germline V lookup: CDR1 MGHRA, CDR2 YSYEKL. Trimming at V came to 3 bases and at J to 6 bases, leaving 6 bases not matched to a gene. DNA for the CDR3: TGCGCCAGCAGCCACCCGACAGGGGGGCGCGAGCAGTACTTC. It specifies CASSHPTGGREQYF.

The chain is built from TRBV20-1 and TRBJ1-4; no reliable D call. The CDR3 sequence is 11 residues long. V gave up 6 bases and J gave up 8 bases, with 10 bases separating them. Germline V lookup: CDR1 DFQATT, CDR2 SNEGSKA (reference sequence). In nucleotides, the CDR3 is TGCAGTGCCTTGGTTCGGGAAAAACTGTTTTTT. As protein: CSALVREKLFF.

The V and J genes are TRBV30 and TRBJ1-1, with unresolved D. Trimming removed 5 bases at V and 7 bases at J, with 14 bases between. CDR3 length: 12 amino acids. Per the germline V gene, CDR1 is GTSNPN and CDR2 is SVGIG (reference sequence). This CDR3 is CAWAPDGREAFF. In DNA form, the CDR3 reads TGTGCCTGGGCGCCTGATGGCCGTGAAGCTTTCTTT.

The V gene is TRBV18, the J gene TRBJ1-4; D perhaps matches TRBD1 (6 bases). V was cut by 2 bases and J by 6 bases, with 13 bases left in between. The germline V gene encodes CDR1 KGHSH and CDR2 LQKENI. The CDR3 length is 15 residues. CDR3 in amino acids: CASSPDRQVHEKLFF. For the CDR3, the DNA is TGTGCCAGCTCACCAGACAGACAGGTCCATGAAAAACTGTTTTTT.

This chain joins TRBV19 and TRBJ1-1, with no clear D. Germline V gene lookup returns CDR1 LNHDA and CDR2 SQIVND (reference sequence). There are 15 residues in the CDR3. V lost 1 base to trimming and J lost 1 base, with 10 bases between them. The CDR3 nucleotides are TGTGCCAGTAGTATAGTTCTCGCAGAGAACACTGAAGCTTTCTTT. Protein sequence: CASSIVLAENTEAFF.

The chain employs TRBV14 and TRBJ2-1; weak D call: TRBD1 (5 bases). Germline V gene lookup returns CDR1 SGHDN and CDR2 FVKESK. The CDR3 loop spans 14 amino acids. V was pared by 2 bases and J by 1 base, with 6 bases between. The CDR3 nucleotides are TGTGCCAGCAGCCAATCAGGGTCCTACAATGAGCAGTTCTTC. This sequence encodes CASSQSGSYNEQFF. The entire variable domain, with the rest obtained from reference TRBV14 and TRBJ2-1, is as follows: EAGVTQFPSHSVIEKGQTVTLRCDPISGHDNLYWYRRVMGKEIKFLLHFVKESKQDESGMPNNRFLAERTGGTYSTLKVQPAELEDSGVYFCASSQSGSYNEQFFGPGTRLTVL.

This clone was recorded a few times. The V call is TRBV14, the J call TRBJ2-2, with TRBD2 matching over 9 bases. This CDR3 region has 15 residues. CDR1 is SGHDN and CDR2 is FVKESK in the germline V gene. Trimming at V came to 3 bases and at J to 6 bases, leaving 5 bases not matched to a gene. The CDR3 reads CASSHVSGRSGELFF. In nucleotides, the CDR3 is TGTGCCAGCAGCCACGTTAGCGGGAGATCCGGGGAGCTGTTTTTT.

This clone was detected a few times. The chain uses TRBV6-5 and TRBJ1-5, with D perhaps matching TRBD1 (5 bases). Trimming took off 0 bases at V and 0 bases at J, with 6 bases between the two ends. This CDR3 has 15 residues. Germline CDR1 MNHEY, CDR2 SVGAGI. CDR3 DNA: TGTGCCAGCAGTTACTCGACAGATAGCAATCAGCCCCAGCATTTT. Residues: CASSYSTDSNQPQHF.

The chain links TRBV9 to TRBJ2-3, with a tentative D call TRBD2 (5 bases). In germline, CDR1 is SGDLS, CDR2 YYNGEE. V was clipped by 0 bases and J by 2 bases, with 13 bases between them. This CDR3 comprises 16 residues. DNA of the CDR3: TGTGCCAGCAGCGTAGGTCCTAGCTTGAACACAGATACGCAGTATTTT. It yields the protein CASSVGPSLNTDTQYF. Based on the CDR3 plus reference TRBV9 and TRBJ2-3, the full variable domain is DSGVTQTPKHLITATGQRVTLRCSPRSGDLSVYWYQQSLDQGLQFLIQYYNGEERAKGNILERFSAQQFPDLHSELNLSSLELGDSALYFCASSVGPSLNTDTQYFGPGTRLTVL.

In the case of this clone: Its ends do not fully match the called genes, so a read error is possible. This sample also contains other DNA sequences that code for the same CDR3. The chain carries TRBV11-3 and TRBJ2-2, with a possible D match to TRBD1 (6 bases). Looked up from germline, CDR1 is SGHNT and CDR2 is YENEEA. The CDR3 has 15 residues. This CDR3 reads CASSPGQTNTGELFF. The CDR3 region has the DNA TGTGCCAGCAGCCCAGGACAGACGAACACCGGTGAGCTGTTTTTT.

V gene TRBV5-1 combines with J gene TRBJ1-2, with D possibly matching TRBD1 (6 bases). Germline V gives CDR1 SGHRS, CDR2 YFSETQ. V lost 2 bases to trimming and J lost 6 bases, with 11 bases between them. There are 13 residues in the CDR3. The CDR3, as DNA: TGCGCCAGCAGCTTTGGGGGCCAAGATGGCTACACCTTC. It is translated as CASSFGGQDGYTF.

CDR3 coding DNA: TGTGCCAGCAGCTTGGCCGGGGCGGGAGGGGAGACCCAGTACTTC. Translated, it gives CASSLAGAGGETQYF. The rearrangement uses TRBV5-4 and TRBJ2-5, with 9 bases lining up with TRBD2. The CDR3 totals 15 residues. Trimming took 0 bases from V and 5 from J; bases not matched to a gene: 5. The germline V gene encodes CDR1 SGHNT and CDR2 YYREEE (reference sequence).

The chain has TRBV4-2 and TRBJ2-2; 9 nucleotides match TRBD2. V shed 0 bases, J shed 1 base, and the junction held 12 bases outside the gene matches. The CDR3 consists of 20 residues. CDR1 is LGHNA and CDR2 is YNFKEQ in the germline V gene. The CDR3 DNA follows: TGTGCCAGCAGCCAAGATCAGAGCGGGAGGCCCGCTTGGAACACCGGGGAGCTGTTTTTT. Translation: CASSQDQSGRPAWNTGELFF.

This chain links TRBV12-3 or TRBV12-4 with TRBJ2-5; D is unresolved. This CDR3 has 13 residues. Trimming cost V 3 bases and J 2 bases, with 7 bases left between them. CDR3 nucleotide sequence: TGTGCCAGCAGTTTGCGCGGACAAGAGACCCAGTACTTC. Amino acid sequence: CASSLRGQETQYF.

Only a few counts were recorded for this clone. The V call is TRBV6-5, the J call TRBJ1-1, with no clear D. This CDR3 is 13 amino acids long. The germline V gene has CDR1 MNHEY and CDR2 SVGAGI. V lost 2 bases and J 4 bases, leaving 8 bases between the germline ends. The chain's CDR3 is CASSYQRSTEAFF. CDR3 in DNA: TGTGCCAGCAGTTACCAGAGGAGCACTGAAGCTTTCTTT.